The subject of this entry is one TCR beta chain. The antigen is not known. This CDR3 comprises 11 residues. V gave up 1 base and J gave up 8 bases, with 8 bases separating them. Looked up from germline, CDR1 is SQVTM and CDR2 is ANQGSEA. The source of the sample is a study of T cell responses to AZD1222 COVID-19 vaccine. Whole-study results and caveats: Samples come after the peak T cell response, not at day 14. White British people made up most donors, females outnumbered males, and clonal diversity was possibly underestimated. Receipt of two AZD1222 doses was followed by a rise in Spike-specific TCR breadth and depth. Baseline seropositivity characterized only a handful of AZD1222 recipients.

Only in-frame clones appear in the TCRdb table, and some are missing; sequencing was by immunoSEQ multiplex PCR. The sample shows about 150,000 clones, just over 90% of them seen only once. The chain recombines TRBV29-1 with TRBJ1-2, with D unclear. Specimen: peripheral blood, collected on day 0 of AZD1222 vaccination. The TCR was taken from an adult in good health. CDR3 region: CSVEGGGGYTF. The CDR3 bases are TGCAGCGTTGAAGGGGGTGGCGGCTACACCTTC.